Below, one T cell receptor beta chain is given with its context. The data were taken from a study of technical replicates of blood from several donors. This table comes from immunoSEQ multiplex PCR, and its TCRdb copy is limited to in-frame clones, with some not included. The sample holds 60,000 to 65,000 clones, over 90% seen once. The CDR3 is made up of 15 amino acids. With V trimmed by 3 bases and J by 0 bases, 4 bases remained unmatched. Germline CDR1 and CDR2: SNHLY and FYNNEI. The TCR originated in a human donor in good health. Some clones in this sample may be carry-over from other donors' samples. This sequence joins TRBV2 and TRBJ2-7, with 8 nucleotides matching TRBD1. Material: PBMCs. CDR3 residues: CASSDRGTGSYEQYF. Here the CDR3 DNA reads TGTGCCAGCAGTGATCGGGGGACAGGCTCCTACGAGCAGTACTTC.